This entry lists 25 T cell receptor beta chains sequenced from one sample in a study of radiotherapy plus CTLA-4 blockade in lung cancer. The protocol was immunoSEQ multiplex PCR, while the TCRdb copy is restricted to in-frame clones and leaves out a portion. The data contain 90,000 to 95,000 clones, 80% to 90% of them singletons. This material consisted of peripheral blood, taken from a patient treated with radiotherapy plus ipilimumab. These receptors originate from a human donor with non-small cell lung cancer who had stable disease on radiotherapy plus ipilimumab.

The V and J genes are TRBV6-5 and TRBJ2-5; D might be TRBD1 or TRBD2, each matching 5 bases. Deletions cut 6 bases from V and 3 bases from J, with 11 bases between. The germline gives CDR1 MNHEY, CDR2 SVGAGI. This CDR3 spans 13 amino acids. The CDR3 sequence: CASREQGEETQYF. DNA of the CDR3: TGTGCCAGCAGGGAGCAGGGAGAAGAGACCCAGTACTTC.

This chain joins TRBV11-2 and TRBJ2-3; no definite D call. Germline CDR1 is SGHAT and CDR2 is FQNNGV. V shed 5 bases and J shed 4 bases, with 16 bases lying between them. The CDR3 loop spans 15 amino acids. The CDR3 nucleotides are TGTGCCAGCAGCCTCACGACGGGCGCCGCAGATACGCAGTATTTT. Its translation: CASSLTTGAADTQYF. The full variable domain, its missing parts supplied by reference TRBV11-2 and TRBJ2-3, is EAGVAQSPRYKIIEKRQSVAFWCNPISGHATLYWYQQILGQGPKLLIQFQNNGVVDDSQLPKDRFSAERLKGVDSTLKIQPAKLEDSAVYLCASSLTTGAADTQYFGPGTRLTVL.

The chain carries TRBV5-1 and TRBJ2-2; the D gene is possibly TRBD1 (5 bases). The V gene lost 7 bases and the J gene lost 6 bases, with 22 bases spanning the gap. This CDR3 has 16 residues. Germline V gives CDR1 SGHRS, CDR2 YFSETQ. CDR3 bases: TGCGCCAGCGCCCCCAGGGCGGCAACGAAGGCCGGGGAGCTGTTTTTT. Amino acid sequence: CASAPRAATKAGELFF.

This sequence joins TRBV30 and TRBJ2-7, with no clear D. CDR3 length: 11 amino acids. Deletions cut 3 bases from V and 7 bases from J, with 10 bases between. Germline V gives CDR1 GTSNPN, CDR2 SVGIG (reference sequence). CDR3 protein: CAWRLNREQYF. The CDR3 DNA reads TGTGCCTGGAGGCTCAATCGGGAGCAGTACTTC.

This chain connects TRBV7-2 to TRBJ2-5; D is undetermined. Trimming removed 5 bases from V and 5 bases from J, with 12 bases in between. Germline V lookup: CDR1 SGHTA, CDR2 FQGNSA. This CDR3 has 13 residues. The CDR3 protein is CASSTGPVETQYF. The CDR3 DNA sequence: TGTGCCAGCAGCACGGGCCCCGTGGAGACCCAGTACTTC.

The chain recombines TRBV7-8 with TRBJ2-5, with TRBD2 identical over 12 bases. The CDR3 has 19 residues. Trimming at V came to 1 base and at J to 1 base, leaving 10 bases not matched to a gene. Germline V gives CDR1 SGHVS, CDR2 FQNEAQ. The CDR3 spells CASSLVTGGLAGLQETQYF. In nucleotides, the CDR3 is TGTGCCAGCAGCTTAGTTACCGGGGGACTAGCGGGTCTCCAAGAGACCCAGTACTTC.

Concerning this clone: The conserved phenylalanine or tryptophan normally closing the CDR3 is absent here, so this likely arose from a read error. No DNA is shown, since the ends of the CDR3 on it are uncertain; the CDR3 is the one TCRdb lists. This chain uses TRBV27 with TRBJ1-2. Germline V gives CDR1 MNHEY, CDR2 SMNVEV (reference sequence). Inclusive of both ends, the CDR3 amounts to 10 amino acids. The CDR3: CASCLGSGGI.

The chain is built from TRBV30 and TRBJ2-3; D is unclear. The V end lost 3 bases, the J end lost 1 base, and 8 bases lay between the germline ends. The length of the CDR3 is 13 residues. Germline V gene data show CDR1 as GTSNPN and CDR2 as SVGIG (reference sequence). The chain's CDR3 is CAWSEIRTDTQYF. The CDR3 region has the DNA TGTGCCTGGAGCGAGATCCGCACAGATACGCAGTATTTT. The full variable domain, its missing parts supplied by reference TRBV30 and TRBJ2-3, is SQTIHQWPATLVQPVGSPLSLECTVEGTSNPNLYWYRQAAGRGLQLLFYSVGIGQISSEVPQNLSASRPQDRQFILSSKKLLLSDSGFYLCAWSEIRTDTQYFGPGTRLTVL.

The chain combines TRBV7-9 with TRBJ2-1; D is perhaps TRBD1 (5 bases). V lost 2 bases and J 5 bases, leaving 10 bases between the germline ends. The CDR3 runs to 14 residues. Germline assignment: CDR1 SEHNR and CDR2 FQNEAQ (reference sequence). Here the CDR3 DNA reads TGTGCCAGCAGCTTAACAGGTTTAGACAATGAGCAGTTCTTC. The encoded protein is CASSLTGLDNEQFF.

The chain combines TRBV28 with TRBJ2-1; D gene ambiguous. Trimming shortened V by 7 bases and J by 0 bases, and 13 bases separated the two germline ends. Per the germline V gene, CDR1 is MDHEN and CDR2 is SYDVKM. The CDR3 consists of 15 residues. The CDR3 DNA reads as TGTGCCAGCATCTCTTTTAGCTTCTCCTACAATGAGCAGTTCTTC. This codes for CASISFSFSYNEQFF.

This clone was counted between two and nine times. The chain is built from TRBV7-9 and TRBJ2-7; D is ambiguous. Trimming cost V 3 bases and J 9 bases, with 12 bases left between them. Germline values: CDR1 SEHNR, CDR2 FQNEAQ (reference sequence). The CDR3 has 12 amino acids. The CDR3 DNA reads TGTGCCAGCAGCTTGGATACTTCCGGGCAGTACTTC. Translation: CASSLDTSGQYF. Complete variable domain (other parts from reference TRBV7-9 and TRBJ2-7): DTGVSQNPRHKITKRGQNVTFRCDPISEHNRLYWYRQTLGQGPEFLTYFQNEAQLEKSRLLSDRFSAERPKGSFSTLEIQRTEQGDSAMYLCASSLDTSGQYFGPGTRLTVT.

DNA for the CDR3: TGTGCCAGCAGTTGGGGCCAGGGAGACTACGAGCAGTACTTC. It encodes CASSWGQGDYEQYF. The V call is TRBV27, the J call TRBJ2-7, with D tentatively TRBD1 or TRBD2 (5 bases each). The CDR3 runs 14 residues. Germline CDR1 is MNHEY and CDR2 is SMNVEV (reference sequence). The ends were cut back, 4 bases at V and 3 bases at J, with 13 bases in the middle.

The CDR3 loop reads CASTLSVGYTF. The DNA for the CDR3 is TGTGCCAGCACTCTCTCCGTTGGCTACACCTTC. V is TRBV6-5 and J is TRBJ1-2; D ambiguous. CDR3 size: 11 residues. Per the germline V gene, CDR1 is MNHEY and CDR2 is SVGAGI. Trimming left V 7 bases short and J 7 bases short, with 10 bases between.

The chain carries TRBV9 and TRBJ2-2; the match to TRBD1 covers 11 bases. CDR1 and CDR2 from the germline V gene are SGDLS and YYNGEE. This CDR3 comprises 17 residues. Trimming removed 0 bases from V and 7 bases from J; junction bases left unmatched: 8. The CDR3, as DNA: TGTGCCAGCAGCGTAGTAGAAGGGACAGGGGGAATCGGGGAGCTGTTTTTT. Translating gives CASSVVEGTGGIGELFF.

V is TRBV5-1 and J is TRBJ1-2; TRBD1 is a possible D gene (6 bases). Looked up from germline, CDR1 is SGHRS and CDR2 is YFSETQ. Trimming left V 4 bases short and J 6 bases short, with 13 bases between. This CDR3 region has 13 residues. The CDR3 bases are TGCGCCAGCAGCCCGGAGGGGGTGGATGGCTACACCTTC. The encoded protein is CASSPEGVDGYTF.

This chain's CDR3 is CASSQRQAGGYTF. The CDR3 region has the DNA TGTGCCAGCAGCCAAAGACAGGCAGGTGGCTACACCTTC. The gene calls are TRBV14 and TRBJ1-2, with D possibly being TRBD1 (6 bases). The germline V gene encodes CDR1 SGHDN and CDR2 FVKESK. Trimming pared 2 bases from V and 7 bases from J, leaving 11 bases between. This CDR3 has 13 residues.

DNA for the CDR3: TGTGCCAGCAGTCCGGACCCCCCGGGAACTGAAGCTTTCTTT. Protein product: CASSPDPPGTEAFF. The genes are TRBV2 and TRBJ1-1; D unclear. The CDR3 covers 14 residues. Germline V gene sequence: CDR1 SNHLY, CDR2 FYNNEI. V was cut by 5 bases and J by 5 bases, with 15 bases left in between.

This clone was found once. The chain combines TRBV28 with TRBJ1-5, with TRBD1 as a possible D gene (5 bases). CDR1 is MDHEN and CDR2 is SYDVKM in the germline V gene. V was cut by 6 bases and J by 7 bases, with 13 bases left in between. The CDR3 length is 13 residues. CDR3 amino acids: CASRAEGPQPQHF. In nucleotides, the CDR3 is TGTGCCAGCAGAGCGGAGGGGCCGCAGCCCCAGCATTTT.

The V call is TRBV5-4, the J call TRBJ1-6; 7 nucleotides align to TRBD1. Germline trimming cut 0 bases from V and 4 bases from J; bases unmatched to any gene: 4. CDR1 SGHNT and CDR2 YYREEE come from the germline V gene (reference sequence). This CDR3 has 16 amino acids. The chain's CDR3 is CASSLEGGGYNSPLHF. CDR3 DNA: TGTGCCAGCAGCTTGGAAGGGGGCGGTTATAATTCACCCCTCCACTTT. The full variable domain, with the rest looked up from reference TRBV5-4 and TRBJ1-6, is ETGVTQSPTHLIKTRGQQVTLRCSSQSGHNTVSWYQQALGQGPQFIFQYYREEENGRGNFPPRFSGLQFPNYSSELNVNALELDDSALYLCASSLEGGGYNSPLHFGNGTRLTVT.

This rearrangement joins TRBV2 to TRBJ2-5; tentative D call: TRBD1 (7 bases). V shed 4 bases and J shed 5 bases, with 20 bases lying between them. CDR3 length equals 16 residues. Germline V lookup: CDR1 SNHLY, CDR2 FYNNEI. CDR3: CASSGRGQGVWETQYF. The CDR3 DNA sequence: TGTGCCAGCAGTGGGAGGGGGCAGGGAGTTTGGGAGACCCAGTACTTC.

This sequence joins TRBV30 and TRBJ2-3, with 7 bases fitting TRBD2. J gave up 4 bases and V 8 bases, and 15 bases lay outside the gene matches. The CDR3 is 15 amino acids. Germline V CDR1 and CDR2: GTSNPN, SVGIG (reference sequence). CDR3 coding DNA: TGTGCCCGGACTGCGGGAGCGCGACCCTCAGATACGCAGTATTTT. Amino acid sequence: CARTAGARPSDTQYF. Together with reference TRBV30 and TRBJ2-3, the CDR3 gives the full variable domain: SQTIHQWPATLVQPVGSPLSLECTVEGTSNPNLYWYRQAAGRGLQLLFYSVGIGQISSEVPQNLSASRPQDRQFILSSKKLLLSDSGFYLCARTAGARPSDTQYFGPGTRLTVL.

This sequence joins TRBV19 and TRBJ1-1, with a weak D call TRBD1 (6 bases). Germline V gives CDR1 LNHDA, CDR2 SQIVND (reference sequence). The CDR3 is made up of 16 amino acids. Trimming stripped 3 bases from V and 5 bases from J, with 19 bases between. CDR3 amino acids: CASSIPQGQGTTEAFF. CDR3 nucleotide sequence: TGTGCCAGTAGTATCCCCCAGGGGCAGGGAACAACTGAAGCTTTCTTT.

V usage is TRBV2 and J usage is TRBJ2-3, with TRBD2 as a possible D gene (5 bases). The germline gives CDR1 SNHLY, CDR2 FYNNEI. The CDR3 sequence is 17 residues long. Trimming cost V 7 bases and J 0 bases, with 20 bases left between them. CDR3 in amino acids: CASTRTRQRTSTDTQYF. The CDR3 region has the DNA TGTGCCAGCACCAGAACTAGGCAGCGGACTAGCACAGATACGCAGTATTTT.

V gene TRBV18 combines with J gene TRBJ2-5; the match to TRBD1 covers 7 bases. The CDR3 runs 13 residues. Germline trimming cut 8 bases from V and 4 bases from J; bases unmatched to any gene: 7. From germline, CDR1 is KGHSH and CDR2 LQKENI. CDR3: CASGRGLGETQYF. The CDR3 DNA is TGTGCCAGCGGCAGGGGGTTGGGAGAGACCCAGTACTTC.

This chain joins TRBV6-6 and TRBJ2-7, with 8 nucleotides matching TRBD1. V was clipped by 6 bases and J by 0 bases; unmatched bases: 7. This CDR3 has 15 residues. CDR1 and CDR2 from the germline V gene are MNHNY and SVGAGI (reference sequence). The DNA for the CDR3 is TGTGCCAGCAGGTATCAGGGGGCGAGCTCCTACGAGCAGTACTTC. It yields the protein CASRYQGASSYEQYF.